The 18 T cell receptor beta chains listed next were all sequenced from one sample in a study of PD-1 blockade in classical Hodgkin lymphoma. Time point described: newly diagnosed, previously untreated cHL patient sample. The study purified CD4+ T cells from thawed PBMCs using magnetic negative selection. Libraries were prepared by immunoSEQ multiplex PCR; TCRdb keeps only in-frame clonotypes and omits some of them. The profile shows 20,000 to 25,000 clones, 89% of them singletons. The sequenced sample consisted of CD4+ T cells from blood. These receptors were taken from a human donor with classical Hodgkin lymphoma.

The rearrangement uses TRBV13 and TRBJ1-4; a weak D match, TRBD1 (5 bases). This CDR3 contains 14 residues. Per germline, CDR1 PRHDT and CDR2 FYEKMQ (reference sequence). V lost 5 bases and J 8 bases, leaving 15 bases between the germline ends. The CDR3 protein is CASSTRGAGEKLFF. CDR3 bases: TGTGCCAGCAGCACTCGGGGCGCAGGGGAAAAACTGTTTTTT.

The chain uses TRBV12-5 and TRBJ2-7; D is possibly TRBD2 (5 bases). The germline V gene encodes CDR1 LGHNT and CDR2 FRNRAP. V was trimmed by 0 bases and J by 1 base, leaving 10 bases between them. The CDR3 consists of 15 residues. This CDR3 reads CASGLVFGVSYEQYF. CDR3 in DNA: TGTGCTAGTGGTTTGGTGTTCGGGGTATCCTACGAGCAGTACTTC.

The chain couples TRBV5-6 to TRBJ1-5; D gene unclear. CDR1 is SGHDT and CDR2 is YYEEEE in the germline V gene. Trimming removed 4 bases at V and 6 bases at J, with 5 bases between. The length of the CDR3 is 11 residues. CDR3 in amino acids: CASSPIQPQHF. Here the CDR3 DNA reads TGTGCCAGCAGCCCTATTCAGCCCCAGCATTTT.

This clone was seen a few times. This rearrangement joins TRBV19 to TRBJ2-3; D remains ambiguous. The CDR3 sequence is 13 residues long. V was cut by 10 bases and J by 3 bases, with 14 bases left in between. Germline-derived CDR1 and CDR2 are LNHDA and SQIVND (reference sequence). CDR3 loop: CATAAVWTDTQYF. The CDR3 nucleotides are TGTGCCACTGCGGCAGTTTGGACAGATACGCAGTATTTT.

The chain uses TRBV30 and TRBJ1-1; D unresolved. Deletions cut 7 bases from V and 11 bases from J, with 8 bases between. The CDR3 has 8 amino acids. Germline CDR1 reads GTSNPN; CDR2 reads SVGIG (reference sequence). CDR3 bases: TGTGCCTCCACGGGGGCTTTCTTT. Amino acid sequence: CASTGAFF.

The chain is built from TRBV9 and TRBJ2-2; 7 bases agree with TRBD2. Germline CDR1 SGDLS, CDR2 YYNGEE. Trimming removed 3 bases from V and 4 bases from J; junction bases left unmatched: 12. The CDR3 is 17 amino acids. This chain's CDR3 is CASSGYTGGSITGELFF. Here the CDR3 DNA reads TGTGCCAGCAGCGGGTACACGGGGGGTTCAATCACCGGGGAGCTGTTTTTT.

The sample holds a few counts of this clone. The V call is TRBV5-4, the J call TRBJ1-1; D possibly corresponds to TRBD1 (6 bases). V was trimmed by 4 bases and J by 7 bases, leaving 14 bases between them. Germline loops: CDR1 SGHNT, CDR2 YYREEE (reference sequence). CDR3 size: 13 residues. The CDR3 bases are TGTGCCAGCAGCCGTCGGGAGGGGGATGAAGCTTTCTTT. Translating it yields CASSRREGDEAFF.

V and J are TRBV10-3 and TRBJ1-3; TRBD1 aligns across 11 bases. V was clipped by 5 bases and J by 2 bases; unmatched bases: 11. This CDR3 is built from 18 residues. Germline V gene data show CDR1 as ENHRY and CDR2 as SYGVKD. The CDR3: CAISRDRGTISTGNTIYF. The CDR3 DNA reads TGTGCCATCAGTAGGGACAGGGGGACTATATCCACTGGAAACACCATATATTTT.

The sample holds a few counts of this clone. The rearrangement links TRBV5-1 to TRBJ1-1, with D hard to call. This CDR3 region has 14 residues. The germline gives CDR1 SGHRS, CDR2 YFSETQ. V lost 4 bases and J 6 bases, leaving 16 bases between the germline ends. CDR3 DNA sequence: TGCGCCAGCAGCAAGGACCTCGTCTACTCTGAAGCTTTCTTT. It codes for CASSKDLVYSEAFF.

The V call is TRBV27, the J call TRBJ2-5; unclear D gene. Trimming removed 4 bases from V and 0 bases from J, with 9 bases in between. The V gene's germline CDR1 is MNHEY and CDR2 SMNVEV (reference sequence). There are 14 residues in the CDR3. The CDR3 loop is CASSSGRHQETQYF. As DNA, the CDR3 is TGTGCCAGCAGTTCCGGACGGCACCAAGAGACCCAGTACTTC.

This chain joins TRBV5-1 and TRBJ2-1, with a possible D match to TRBD1 (6 bases). This CDR3 is built from 15 residues. Trimming stripped 3 bases from V and 2 bases from J, with 12 bases between. Germline V gives CDR1 SGHRS, CDR2 YFSETQ. CDR3 sequence reads: CASSSGVRTYNEQFF. The DNA for the CDR3 is TGCGCCAGCAGCTCAGGGGTTCGTACCTACAATGAGCAGTTCTTC.

The J gene is TRBJ1-2, the V gene TRBV29-1; D may be TRBD1 (6 bases). Germline V gene sequence: CDR1 SQVTM, CDR2 ANQGSEA. V was pared by 0 bases and J by 4 bases, with 9 bases between. The CDR3 is made up of 13 amino acids. The CDR3 region is CSVEDRGGYGYTF. CDR3 DNA: TGCAGCGTTGAAGACAGGGGTGGCTATGGCTACACCTTC.

This sequence joins TRBV28 and TRBJ2-7; weak D call: TRBD1 (6 bases). Germline V gene data show CDR1 as MDHEN and CDR2 as SYDVKM. The CDR3 covers 15 residues. Deletions cut 5 bases from V and 2 bases from J, with 16 bases between. CDR3: CASSPNRAGTYEQYF. Written as DNA, the CDR3 is TGTGCCAGCAGTCCTAACAGGGCTGGGACCTACGAGCAGTACTTC.

The gene calls are TRBV5-6 and TRBJ2-5; D is unclear. There are 14 residues in the CDR3. The germline CDR1 and CDR2 sequences are SGHDT and YYEEEE. Between the trimmed V and J ends, which lost 0 bases and 1 base, there was a span of 7 bases. CDR3: CASSLVRRQETQYF. CDR3 DNA: TGTGCCAGCAGCTTGGTGAGGCGCCAAGAGACCCAGTACTTC. Full variable domain (remainder filled in from reference TRBV5-6 and TRBJ2-5): DAGVTQSPTHLIKTRGQQVTLRCSPKSGHDTVSWYQQALGQGPQFIFQYYEEEERQRGNFPDRFSGHQFPNYSSELNVNALLLGDSALYLCASSLVRRQETQYFGPGTRLLVL.

The rearrangement links TRBV10-3 to TRBJ2-5, with D possibly TRBD2 on 5 matching bases. From germline, CDR1 is ENHRY and CDR2 SYGVKD. Trimming removed 4 bases at V and 3 bases at J, with 18 bases between. The CDR3 contains 16 residues. The CDR3 loop is CAISGPSLAPEETQYF. Written as DNA, the CDR3 is TGTGCCATCAGTGGGCCGTCGTTAGCGCCAGAAGAGACCCAGTACTTC.

This sequence joins TRBV14 and TRBJ2-7; 9 positions match TRBD1. Per the germline V gene, CDR1 is SGHDN and CDR2 is FVKESK. V shed 4 bases, J shed 2 bases, and the junction held 9 bases outside the gene matches. The CDR3 spans 16 residues. CDR3: CASSRSAGTGTYEQYF. The CDR3 nucleotides are TGTGCCAGCAGCCGGTCCGCCGGGACAGGGACCTACGAGCAGTACTTC. Together with reference TRBV14 and TRBJ2-7, the CDR3 gives the full variable domain: EAGVTQFPSHSVIEKGQTVTLRCDPISGHDNLYWYRRVMGKEIKFLLHFVKESKQDESGMPNNRFLAERTGGTYSTLKVQPAELEDSGVYFCASSRSAGTGTYEQYFGPGTRLTVT.

This clone has more than one count but fewer than ten. This chain links TRBV5-1 with TRBJ1-6, with 7 positions matching TRBD1. The CDR3 totals 13 residues. Germline loops: CDR1 SGHRS, CDR2 YFSETQ. V gave up 3 bases and J gave up 10 bases; unmatched junction bases: 4. The CDR3 reads CASSSQGESPLHF. CDR3 nucleotide sequence: TGCGCCAGCAGCTCCCAGGGGGAGTCACCCCTCCACTTT.

This rearrangement joins TRBV19 to TRBJ2-1; D may correspond to TRBD1 or TRBD2 (5 bases each). The CDR3 is 16 amino acids. Germline V lookup: CDR1 LNHDA, CDR2 SQIVND (reference sequence). The V end lost 5 bases, the J end lost 4 bases, and 18 bases lay between the germline ends. DNA of the CDR3: TGTGCCAGTAGTCCCGTCGGGACGCCGGAATACAATGAGCAGTTCTTC. It specifies CASSPVGTPEYNEQFF.